This T cell receptor (beta chain) is from a study of control samples from healthy donors and cancer patients. Only in-frame clones appear in the TCRdb table, and some are missing; sequencing was by immunoSEQ multiplex PCR. The data show under 450,000 clones, with about nine tenths seen just once and just under 6.5% held by the top ten. Germline values: CDR1 SEHNR, CDR2 FQNEAQ (reference sequence). V lost 6 bases to trimming and J lost 3 bases; unmatched junction nucleotides: 4. This CDR3 is 14 amino acids long. The chain links TRBV7-9 to TRBJ2-2, with 7 nucleotides matching TRBD2. This clonotype was obtained from a man in his forties with head and neck cancer. The sequencing sample was made of PBMCs. CDR3 sequence reads: CASRGLGDTGELFF. The CDR3, as DNA: TGTGCCAGCAGAGGACTAGGAGACACCGGGGAGCTGTTTTTT.